The clone carrying this T cell receptor beta chain was observed at least ten times. Over 200 million TCR-beta sequences from 15-18 subjects came from every sequencing run. TCRdb itself ran the 5' RACE reads through MiXCR, one entry per CDR3 protein. Altogether about 60,000 distinct CDR3 sequences are present, approximately 4.4% being singletons, with the ten largest covering 2.5% to 3%. CDR1 and CDR2 (germline): SGHRS, YFSETQ. This CDR3 contains 14 residues. Trimming took off 3 bases at V and 0 bases at J, with 6 bases between the two ends. The entry originates in a study of neurological immune-mediated disorders.

The sequenced material came from PBMCs. The chain links TRBV5-1 to TRBJ2-2; D remains unclear. The clonotype was recovered from a man between 45 and 60 years old with multiple sclerosis. CDR3 protein: CASSSLPNTGELFF. The CDR3 DNA reads as TGCGCCAGCAGCTCCCTGCCGAACACCGGGGAGCTGTTTTTT.